Listed below are T cell receptor beta chains from one sample, sequenced in a study of T cells after yellow fever vaccination. TCRdb itself ran the 5' RACE reads through MiXCR, one entry per CDR3 protein. Among about 340,000 distinct CDR3 sequences listed, 3% to 4.5% were seen once. Specimen: PBMCs, collected 5 days after the yellow fever booster vaccination. Every receptor here comes from a young man who received the YFV17D yellow fever vaccine. Both conserved end residues are part of each CDR3. D genes are given only for firm matches. Clone size is shown for a subset of rows, as once, few, many or a class of expanded clone.

j_call | clone_size | d_call | v_call | cdr3_aa | cdr3_nt
TRBJ2-1 | NA | TRBD1 | TRBV7-6 | CASSLWDSSYNEQFF | TGTGCCAGCAGCCTGTGGGACAGCTCCTACAATGAGCAGTTCTTC
TRBJ2-7 | few | TRBD2 | TRBV15 | CATSKGLPSEQYF | TGTGCCACCAGCAAGGGACTACCCAGCGAGCAGTACTTC
TRBJ2-3 | NA | TRBD2 | TRBV2 | CANEAGGNTDTQYF | TGTGCCAACGAAGCGGGGGGAAACACAGATACGCAGTATTTT
TRBJ1-2 | many | NA | TRBV7-9 | CASSSARDIFGYTF | TGTGCCAGCAGCTCAGCCAGGGACATTTTTGGCTACACCTTC
TRBJ2-7 | NA | NA | TRBV6-2/TRBV6-3 | CASSYSSAAPFF | TGTGCCAGCAGTTATTCTTCGGCGGCACCTTTCTTC
TRBJ2-3 | many | NA | TRBV20-1 | CSAPYYTQYF | TGCAGTGCTCCCTACTATACGCAGTATTTT
TRBJ2-3 | NA | TRBD2 | TRBV24-1 | CATSDVTSIATDTQYF | TGTGCCACCAGTGACGTGACTAGCATTGCCACAGATACGCAGTATTTT
TRBJ2-2 | few | NA | TRBV12-3/TRBV12-4 | CASGPQSGGELFF | TGTGCCAGCGGACCCCAAAGCGGGGGGGAGCTGTTTTTT
TRBJ2-6 | NA | NA | TRBV11-2 | CASSFFSVLTF | TGTGCCAGCAGCTTTTTTTCCGTCCTGACTTTC
TRBJ2-6 | few | TRBD1 | TRBV6-2/TRBV6-3 | CASSTGQGAQANVLTF | TGTGCCAGCAGTACTGGACAGGGGGCGCAAGCCAACGTCCTGACTTTC
TRBJ2-3 | NA | NA | TRBV24-1 | CATSDWKEESQYF | TGTGCCACCAGTGATTGGAAAGAGGAATCGCAGTATTTT
TRBJ1-2 | few | NA | TRBV25-1 | CASSPRWENYGYTF | TGTGCCAGCAGTCCTAGATGGGAAAACTATGGCTACACCTTC
TRBJ2-2 | many | NA | TRBV5-1 | CASSLQGPANTGELFF | TGCGCCAGCAGCTTACAGGGCCCCGCGAACACCGGGGAGCTGTTTTTT
TRBJ1-1 | NA | NA | TRBV12-3/TRBV12-4 | CASTDRYTEAFF | TGTGCCAGCACTGACCGGTACACTGAAGCTTTCTTT
TRBJ1-1 | few | NA | TRBV5-5 | CASRPPLYRATEAFF | TGTGCCAGCAGACCGCCCCTATACAGGGCCACTGAAGCTTTCTTT
TRBJ1-5 | many | TRBD1 | TRBV6-5 | CASSEQGAGQPQHF | TGTGCCAGCAGTGAACAGGGGGCGGGTCAGCCCCAGCATTTT
TRBJ1-2 | NA | NA | TRBV18 | CASSPGTERGGYTF | TGTGCCAGCTCACCGGGTACCGAGAGGGGTGGCTACACCTTC
TRBJ2-3 | NA | NA | TRBV5-1 | CASSLGVRSTDTQYF | TGCGCCAGCAGCTTGGGGGTAAGGAGCACAGATACGCAGTATTTT
TRBJ2-2 | many | NA | TRBV7-9 | CASSPMAGITGELFF | TGTGCCAGCAGCCCGATGGCAGGGATCACCGGGGAGCTGTTTTTT
TRBJ1-5 | many | NA | TRBV18 | CASSPGRDQPQHF | TGTGCCAGCTCACCGGGACGGGATCAGCCCCAGCATTTT
TRBJ1-4 | NA | NA | TRBV6-5 | CASSGSEKLFF | TGTGCCAGCAGTGGGAGTGAAAAACTGTTTTTT
TRBJ1-1 | NA | NA | TRBV7-2 | CASSFPMNTEAFF | TGTGCCAGCAGCTTCCCGATGAACACTGAAGCTTTCTTT
TRBJ1-1 | many | NA | TRBV5-1 | CASSSDGLLNTEAFF | TGCGCCAGCAGCTCCGACGGATTGTTGAACACTGAAGCTTTCTTT
TRBJ1-2 | few | TRBD1 | TRBV5-1 | CASSLALTGVDYGYTF | TGCGCCAGCAGCTTGGCCCTAACAGGGGTGGACTATGGCTACACCTTC
TRBJ1-5 | NA | NA | TRBV19 | CASSIGGNSNQPQHF | TGTGCCAGTAGTATAGGGGGAAATAGCAATCAGCCCCAGCATTTT